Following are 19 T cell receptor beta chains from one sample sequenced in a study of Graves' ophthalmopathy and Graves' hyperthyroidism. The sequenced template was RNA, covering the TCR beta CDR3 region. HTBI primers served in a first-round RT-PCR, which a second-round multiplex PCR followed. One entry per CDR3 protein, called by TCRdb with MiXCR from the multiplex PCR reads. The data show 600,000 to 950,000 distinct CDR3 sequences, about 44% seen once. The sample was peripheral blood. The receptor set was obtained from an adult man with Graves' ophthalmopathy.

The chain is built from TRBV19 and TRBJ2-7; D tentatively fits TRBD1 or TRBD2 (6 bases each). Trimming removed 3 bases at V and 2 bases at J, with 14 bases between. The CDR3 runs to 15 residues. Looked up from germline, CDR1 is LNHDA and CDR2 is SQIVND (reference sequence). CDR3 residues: CASSISSEGAYEQYF. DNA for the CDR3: TGTGCCAGTAGTATTTCGTCGGAGGGGGCCTACGAGCAGTACTTC.

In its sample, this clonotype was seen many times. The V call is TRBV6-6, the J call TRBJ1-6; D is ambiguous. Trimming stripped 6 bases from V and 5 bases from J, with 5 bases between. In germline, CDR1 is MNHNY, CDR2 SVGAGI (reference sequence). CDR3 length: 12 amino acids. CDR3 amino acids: CASSNDNSPLHF. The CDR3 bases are TGTGCCAGCAGCAATGATAATTCACCCCTCCACTTT.

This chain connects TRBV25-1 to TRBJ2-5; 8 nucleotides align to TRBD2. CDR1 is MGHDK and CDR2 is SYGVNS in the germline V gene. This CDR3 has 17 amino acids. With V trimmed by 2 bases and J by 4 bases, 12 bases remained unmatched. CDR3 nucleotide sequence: TGTGCCAGCAGTGAACTCTCTGCGGGGGGCCTCAGAGAGACCCAGTACTTC. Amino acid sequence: CASSELSAGGLRETQYF.

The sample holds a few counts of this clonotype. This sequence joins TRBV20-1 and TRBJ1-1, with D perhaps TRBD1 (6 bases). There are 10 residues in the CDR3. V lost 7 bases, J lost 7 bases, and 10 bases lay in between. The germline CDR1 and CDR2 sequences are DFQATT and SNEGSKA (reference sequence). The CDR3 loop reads CSGTENEAFF. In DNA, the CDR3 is TGCAGTGGGACAGAGAATGAAGCTTTCTTT.

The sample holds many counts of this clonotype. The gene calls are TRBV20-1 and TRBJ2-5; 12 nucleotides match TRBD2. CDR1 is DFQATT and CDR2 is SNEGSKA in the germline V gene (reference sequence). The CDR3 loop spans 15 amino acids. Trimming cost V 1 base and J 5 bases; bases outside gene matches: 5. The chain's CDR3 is CSARGASGREETQYF. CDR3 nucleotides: TGCAGTGCTAGAGGGGCTAGCGGGAGGGAGGAGACCCAGTACTTC.

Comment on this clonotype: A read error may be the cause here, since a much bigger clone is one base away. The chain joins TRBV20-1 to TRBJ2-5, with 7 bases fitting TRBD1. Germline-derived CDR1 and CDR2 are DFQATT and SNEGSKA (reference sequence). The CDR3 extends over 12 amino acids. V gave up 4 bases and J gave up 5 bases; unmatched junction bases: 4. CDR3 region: CSAKGQCETQYF. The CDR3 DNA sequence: TGCAGTGCTAAGGGACAGTGCGAGACCCAGTACTTC.

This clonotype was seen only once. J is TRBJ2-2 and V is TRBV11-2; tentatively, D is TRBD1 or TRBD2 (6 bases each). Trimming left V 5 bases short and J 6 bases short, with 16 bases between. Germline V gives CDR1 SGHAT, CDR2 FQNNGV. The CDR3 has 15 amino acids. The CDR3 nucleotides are TGTGCCAGCAGCGGAGGGGGGACCAGCGCCGGGGAGCTGTTTTTT. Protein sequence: CASSGGGTSAGELFF.

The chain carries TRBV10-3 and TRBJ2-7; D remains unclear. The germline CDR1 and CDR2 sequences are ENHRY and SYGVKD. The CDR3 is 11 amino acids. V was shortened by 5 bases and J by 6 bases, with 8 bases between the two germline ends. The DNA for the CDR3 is TGTGCCATCAGTTCTAATTCCGAGCAGTACTTC. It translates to CAISSNSEQYF.

CDR3 residues: CASSITDGELFF. The CDR3, as DNA: TGTGCCAGCAGCATAACTGATGGGGAGCTGTTTTTT. The genes are TRBV7-9 and TRBJ2-2, with no clear D. With 5 bases removed from V and 8 bases from J, the gap between germline ends came to 9 bases. Germline CDR1 and CDR2: SEHNR and FQNEAQ (reference sequence). The CDR3 has 12 residues.

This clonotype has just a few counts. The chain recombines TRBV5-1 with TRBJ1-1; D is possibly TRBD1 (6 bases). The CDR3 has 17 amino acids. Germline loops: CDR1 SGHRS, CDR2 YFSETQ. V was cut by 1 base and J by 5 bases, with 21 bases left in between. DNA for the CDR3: TGCGCCAGCAGCTTGTCCGGGACACTTCCTATGAGAACTGAAGCTTTCTTT. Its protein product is CASSLSGTLPMRTEAFF.

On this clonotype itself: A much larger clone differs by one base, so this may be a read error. In DNA form, the CDR3 reads TGTGCCAGTAGTATTATGGGCCGTGCCCAGAACACTGAAGCTTTCTTT. This gives the protein CASSIMGRAQNTEAFF. The chain recombines TRBV19 with TRBJ1-1; D is unresolved. Trimming left V 3 bases short and J 1 base short, with 15 bases between. Germline V gene lookup returns CDR1 LNHDA and CDR2 SQIVND (reference sequence). The CDR3 is 16 residues long.

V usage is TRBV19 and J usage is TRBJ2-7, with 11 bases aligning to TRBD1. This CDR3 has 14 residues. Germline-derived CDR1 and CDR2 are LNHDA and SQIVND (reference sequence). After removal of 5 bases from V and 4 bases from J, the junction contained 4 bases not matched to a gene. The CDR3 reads CASSGQGAWYEQYF. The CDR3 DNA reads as TGTGCCAGTAGTGGACAGGGGGCATGGTACGAGCAGTACTTC.

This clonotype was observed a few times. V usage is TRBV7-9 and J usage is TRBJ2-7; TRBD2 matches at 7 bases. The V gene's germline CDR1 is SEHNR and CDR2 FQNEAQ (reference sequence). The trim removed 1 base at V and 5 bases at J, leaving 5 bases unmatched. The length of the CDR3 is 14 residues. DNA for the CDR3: TGTGCCAGCAGCTTAGGCGGGAGTGCCCACGAGCAGTACTTC. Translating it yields CASSLGGSAHEQYF.

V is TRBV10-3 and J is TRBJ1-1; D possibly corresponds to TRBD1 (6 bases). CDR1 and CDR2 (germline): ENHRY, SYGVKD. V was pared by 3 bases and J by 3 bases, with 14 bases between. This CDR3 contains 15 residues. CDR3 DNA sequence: TGTGCCATCAGTGACCTTTCAGGGGCGGACACTGAAGCTTTCTTT. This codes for CAISDLSGADTEAFF.

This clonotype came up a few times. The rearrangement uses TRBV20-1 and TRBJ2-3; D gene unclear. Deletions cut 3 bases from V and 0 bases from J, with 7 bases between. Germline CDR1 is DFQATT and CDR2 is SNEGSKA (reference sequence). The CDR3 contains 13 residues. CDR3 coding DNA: TGCAGTGCTAGCAGAGACAGCACAGATACGCAGTATTTT. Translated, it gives CSASRDSTDTQYF.

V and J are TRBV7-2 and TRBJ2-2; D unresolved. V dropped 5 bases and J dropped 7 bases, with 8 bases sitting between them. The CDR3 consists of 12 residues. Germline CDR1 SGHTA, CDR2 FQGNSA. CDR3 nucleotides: TGTGCCAGCAGCCCCCATGGCGGGGAGCTGTTTTTT. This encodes CASSPHGGELFF. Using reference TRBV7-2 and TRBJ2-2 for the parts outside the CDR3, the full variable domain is GAGVSQSPSNKVTEKGKDVELRCDPISGHTALYWYRQSLGQGLEFLIYFQGNSAPDKSGLPSDRFSAERTGGSVSTLTIQRTQQEDSAVYLCASSPHGGELFFGEGSRLTVL.

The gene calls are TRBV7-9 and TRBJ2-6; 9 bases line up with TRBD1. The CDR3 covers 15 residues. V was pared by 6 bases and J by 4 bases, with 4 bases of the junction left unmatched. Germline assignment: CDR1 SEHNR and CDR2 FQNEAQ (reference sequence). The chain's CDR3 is CASRGTGYGANVLTF. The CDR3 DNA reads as TGTGCCAGCAGAGGGACAGGGTACGGGGCCAACGTCCTGACTTTC.

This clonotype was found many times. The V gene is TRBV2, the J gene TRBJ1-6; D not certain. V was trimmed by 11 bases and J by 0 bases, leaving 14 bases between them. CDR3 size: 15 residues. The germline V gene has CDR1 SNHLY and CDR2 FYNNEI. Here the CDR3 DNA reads TGTGCCGGCAACCGGGAGAGCTCCTATAATTCACCCCTCCACTTT. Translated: CAGNRESSYNSPLHF.

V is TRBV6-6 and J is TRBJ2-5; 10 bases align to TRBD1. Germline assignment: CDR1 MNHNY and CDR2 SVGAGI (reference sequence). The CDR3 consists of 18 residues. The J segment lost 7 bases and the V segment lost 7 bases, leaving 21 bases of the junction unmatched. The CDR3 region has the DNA TGTGCCAGCACAAATAAGGGGACAGGGGTCCCCTTGGTGGGGACCCAGTACTTC. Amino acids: CASTNKGTGVPLVGTQYF.